The 15 T cell receptor beta chains below all came from one sample that was sequenced in a study of regulatory T cells in long-lasting Graves disease. In building TCR beta libraries, iRepertoire HTBI primers were used together with Arm-PCR of CDR3 regions. TCRdb re-analysed the multiplex PCR reads in MiXCR, keeping a single row per CDR3 protein. Found here are 400,000 to 500,000 distinct CDR3 sequences, roughly 21% of them singletons; the top ten hold roughly 7%. Time point here: persistent/refractory GD, antithyroid drugs over 5 years with positive TRAb. The TCR library was made from RNA that had been extracted from PBMCs in TRIzol. The sample consisted of peripheral blood mononuclear cells (PBMCs), taken when the disease was refractory, from a patient treated with antithyroid drugs. All receptors derive from a female donor with Graves disease.

The CDR3 loop reads CASTWTGNTGELFF. In nucleotides, the CDR3 is TGTGCCAGCACCTGGACAGGGAACACCGGGGAGCTGTTTTTT. This chain uses TRBV27 with TRBJ2-2; 7 nucleotides match TRBD1. This CDR3 region has 14 residues. CDR1 is MNHEY, CDR2 SMNVEV, per germline (reference sequence). With 7 bases clipped from V and 1 base from J, the junction kept 3 bases outside the gene matches.

The V and J genes are TRBV29-1 and TRBJ1-1, with D perhaps TRBD1 (5 bases). V gave up 3 bases and J gave up 10 bases, with 21 bases separating them. CDR3 length: 14 amino acids. CDR1 SQVTM and CDR2 ANQGSEA come from the germline V gene. The CDR3, as DNA: TGCAGCGTTGATCCTCAACCGGGGGAGCCGGGAGCTTTCTTT. Translation: CSVDPQPGEPGAFF.

This clonotype was counted at least ten times. The chain has TRBV7-2 and TRBJ2-7; the match to TRBD1 covers 8 bases. Germline V gene sequence: CDR1 SGHTA, CDR2 FQGNSA. The trim removed 3 bases at V and 3 bases at J, leaving 4 bases unmatched. This CDR3 is built from 14 residues. The CDR3, as DNA: TGTGCCAGCAGCTTTTCTGGACAGGGCTACGAGCAGTACTTC. It specifies CASSFSGQGYEQYF.

This clonotype was observed a few times. The rearrangement uses TRBV7-2 and TRBJ2-5; 11 bases line up with TRBD1. The CDR3 covers 15 residues. Germline CDR1 reads SGHTA; CDR2 reads FQGNSA. V was clipped by 4 bases and J by 6 bases; unmatched bases: 7. CDR3 protein: CASSWGGQGVQTQYF. The CDR3 DNA sequence: TGTGCCAGCAGCTGGGGGGGACAGGGGGTACAGACCCAGTACTTC.

This clonotype was counted ten times or more. V is TRBV6-1 and J is TRBJ2-6; D possibly uses TRBD1 or TRBD2 (7 bases each). Trimming shortened V by 6 bases and J by 1 base, and 16 bases separated the two germline ends. Germline assignment: CDR1 MNHNS and CDR2 SASEGT. The CDR3 is 17 residues long. The CDR3 region is CASRPSRGGSGANVLTF. CDR3 coding DNA: TGTGCCAGCAGACCCTCCAGGGGGGGGTCTGGGGCCAACGTCCTGACTTTC.

The sample holds many counts of this clonotype. The chain carries TRBV29-1 and TRBJ2-5; possible D gene TRBD2, 7 bases. The CDR3 is 13 amino acids. Germline V gives CDR1 SQVTM, CDR2 ANQGSEA. V was shortened by 4 bases and J by 5 bases, with 14 bases between the two germline ends. The CDR3 sequence: CSVAGGWGETQYF. The CDR3 DNA sequence: TGCAGCGTTGCGGGGGGCTGGGGGGAGACCCAGTACTTC.

The rearrangement links TRBV30 to TRBJ2-7, with D perhaps TRBD2 (6 bases). CDR1 is GTSNPN and CDR2 is SVGIG in the germline V gene (reference sequence). The CDR3 has 16 residues. Between the trimmed V and J ends, which lost 6 bases and 7 bases, there was a span of 28 bases. The CDR3 loop reads CACLDRTGEIAEEQYF. In nucleotides, the CDR3 is TGTGCCTGCCTAGATCGGACGGGAGAGATAGCGGAGGAGCAGTACTTC.

This clonotype has more than one count but fewer than ten. The chain links TRBV6-1 to TRBJ1-2; no clear D gene. The CDR3 runs to 13 residues. In germline, CDR1 is MNHNS, CDR2 SASEGT. The germline V and J ends were trimmed by 5 bases and 3 bases, with 10 bases remaining between them. CDR3 in DNA: TGTGCCAGCAGTCTCGACGGTTACTATGGCTACACCTTC. Translating gives CASSLDGYYGYTF.

This clonotype was seen only a few times. The chain is built from TRBV30 and TRBJ2-7, with TRBD1 matching over 9 bases. Germline CDR1 reads GTSNPN; CDR2 reads SVGIG (reference sequence). This CDR3 comprises 13 residues. V was pared by 4 bases and J by 6 bases, with 7 bases of the junction left unmatched. The chain's CDR3 is CAWKGQGLVEQYF. DNA of the CDR3: TGTGCCTGGAAGGGACAGGGTTTGGTCGAGCAGTACTTC.

The table lists this clonotype with many counts. The V gene is TRBV2, the J gene TRBJ1-1; D is ambiguous. The V and J ends lost 3 bases and 8 bases respectively, with 10 bases between them. Germline V CDR1 and CDR2: SNHLY, FYNNEI. This CDR3 spans 12 amino acids. The DNA for the CDR3 is TGTGCCAGCAGTGAGTACGGTGACGAAGCTTTCTTT. Translation gives CASSEYGDEAFF.

This chain uses TRBV6-5 with TRBJ2-4, with D perhaps matching TRBD2 (5 bases). Trimming removed 0 bases from V and 0 bases from J, with 9 bases in between. This CDR3 is built from 16 residues. Germline values: CDR1 MNHEY, CDR2 SVGAGI. This CDR3 reads CASSYSSGLAKNIQYF. In DNA, the CDR3 is TGTGCCAGCAGTTACTCATCCGGACTAGCCAAAAACATTCAGTACTTC.

Of note for this clonotype: Since no conserved phenylalanine or tryptophan closes the CDR3, a read error is the likely cause. The CDR3 nucleotides are TGTGCCAGCGGCGTATCCTCGACAGGGGGAGATGAAAAACTGTTTCTT. Translating gives CASGVSSTGGDEKLFL. The V call is TRBV9, the J call TRBJ1-4; 9 nucleotides agree with TRBD1. Germline V gene sequence: CDR1 SGDLS, CDR2 YYNGEE. The CDR3 spans 16 residues.

The chain recombines TRBV24-1 with TRBJ2-4; D is perhaps TRBD2 (5 bases). V dropped 4 bases and J dropped 6 bases, with 15 bases sitting between them. Germline assignment: CDR1 KGHDR and CDR2 SFDVKD. The CDR3 has 15 residues. CDR3 in amino acids: CATSDSLDWGNIQYF. The CDR3, as DNA: TGTGCCACCAGTGACTCCTTGGACTGGGGAAACATTCAGTACTTC.

This chain connects TRBV6-1 to TRBJ2-7, with D possibly called TRBD1 or TRBD2 (5 bases each). Between the trimmed V and J ends, which lost 7 bases and 4 bases, there was a span of 20 bases. There are 15 residues in the CDR3. The V gene's germline CDR1 is MNHNS and CDR2 SASEGT. This CDR3 is CASTTGTHAVYEQYF. The CDR3 DNA sequence: TGTGCCAGCACCACGGGGACGCACGCAGTATACGAGCAGTACTTC.

This clonotype was detected a few times. The chain uses TRBV30 and TRBJ1-2; 7 bases agree with TRBD1. CDR3 size: 13 residues. After removal of 3 bases from V and 5 bases from J, the junction contained 6 bases not matched to a gene. CDR1 is GTSNPN and CDR2 is SVGIG in the germline V gene (reference sequence). The CDR3 DNA sequence: TGTGCCTGGAGCCGGACAGGAGATTATGGCTACACCTTC. It translates to CAWSRTGDYGYTF.